This T cell receptor (beta chain) stems from a study of graft-versus-host responses after intestinal transplantation. The method was immunoSEQ multiplex PCR; TCRdb's version includes in-frame clones alone and lacks a portion of them. The sample gives approximately 37,000 clones, approximately 95% of which show up once; about 3.6% is in the top ten. V lost 6 bases and J lost 5; bases outside the gene matches: 3. The CDR3 length is 13 residues. CDR1 is SGHTA and CDR2 is FQGNSA in the germline V gene. The specimen comprised PBMCs, sampled 734 days after intestinal transplantation. The TCR comes from a human patient who received an intestinal transplant, so some T cells may come from the graft donor. The genes are TRBV7-2 and TRBJ2-5, with TRBD2 identical over 10 bases. The CDR3 DNA reads as TGTGCCAGCAGGCTAGCGGGAGTTGAGACCCAGTACTTC. Its protein product is CASRLAGVETQYF. Full variable domain (missing parts from reference TRBV7-2 and TRBJ2-5): GAGVSQSPSNKVTEKGKDVELRCDPISGHTALYWYRQSLGQGLEFLIYFQGNSAPDKSGLPSDRFSAERTGGSVSTLTIQRTQQEDSAVYLCASRLAGVETQYFGPGTRLLVL.